Listed here is a single TCR beta chain. Its target is not known. The sample belongs to a study of cytomegalovirus exposure and HLA in healthy donors. Study details: Membership in the Caucasian-associated ancestry cluster was found for about four fifths of approximately 430 genotyped donors. Study outcomes and limitations: Solely CMV serostatus was available to characterize immune exposure. Upon later analysis, TCR association rates were observed to vary by HLA locus, being highest for DRB1 and lowest for HLA-C.

The CDR3 extends over 15 amino acids. Germline assignment: CDR1 SGDLS and CDR2 YYNGEE. Between the trimmed V and J ends, which lost 2 bases and 8 bases, there was a span of 17 bases. Amplification used 60 Vbeta primers and 13 Jbeta primers. Data came from immunoSEQ multiplex PCR; TCRdb stores just in-frame clones and leaves some out. The sample lists some 130,000 clones, roughly 83% seen once, with about 1.5% in the top ten. Sequencing was carried out using PBMCs. The chain joins TRBV9 to TRBJ1-5, with D unresolved. The clonotype was recovered from a man in his forties in good health and CMV-seronegative. The CDR3 region has the DNA TGTGCCAGCAGCGTGAGCGCAGCACGAATAGAGCCCCAGCATTTT. Translated: CASSVSAARIEPQHF.